This passage covers 17 T cell receptor beta chains from one sample sequenced in a study of T cells in Graves' hyperthyroidism and ophthalmopathy (dated by TCRdb to the late 2010s). The library was prepared using multiplex PCR. The sequencer was an Illumina HiSeq 2000. TCR beta CDR3 regions were amplified from RNA transcripts. A first-round RT-PCR of the TCR CDR3 used the HTBI primer set with the Qiagen OneStep RT-PCR kit. Through fastp at Q25 and MiXCR, TCRdb rebuilt clones from the public reads, retaining in-frame beta chains. Every CDR3 protein is listed once, alongside the most common genes and DNA of its rows. The sample table contains 500,000 to 750,000 distinct CDR3 sequences; only one count was recorded for 14% of them. The top ten clones comprise about 7% of the sample. The sequenced sample consisted of blood. Receptors originate from a woman aged 18 to 35 with Graves' ophthalmopathy.

J is TRBJ1-2 and V is TRBV2; D gene uncertain. Trimming left V 5 bases short and J 0 bases short, with 7 bases between. The CDR3 totals 13 residues. The germline V gene encodes CDR1 SNHLY and CDR2 FYNNEI. CDR3 bases: TGTGCCAGCAGTCTGCGGTCTAACTATGGCTACACCTTC. Its translation: CASSLRSNYGYTF.

Only a few counts were recorded for this clonotype. The J gene is TRBJ1-2, the V gene TRBV6-6, with D maybe TRBD1 (5 bases). V dropped 2 bases and J dropped 3 bases, with 13 bases sitting between them. The CDR3 extends over 15 amino acids. Germline loops: CDR1 MNHNY, CDR2 SVGAGI (reference sequence). DNA for the CDR3: TGTGCCAGCAGTTACCTCGGGGGAACCTACTATGGCTACACCTTC. Its translation: CASSYLGGTYYGYTF.

This clonotype was detected ten times or more. The chain couples TRBV18 to TRBJ2-7, with D tentatively TRBD1 (6 bases). The CDR3 totals 14 residues. V shed 2 bases and J shed 2 bases, with 10 bases lying between them. Looked up from germline, CDR1 is KGHSH and CDR2 is LQKENI. CDR3 coding DNA: TGTGCCAGCTCACCAAGCACAGGGCCCTACGAGCAGTACTTC. This encodes CASSPSTGPYEQYF.

This clonotype was counted ten times or more. This chain uses TRBV3-1 with TRBJ1-1, with D uncertain. The CDR3 length is 14 residues. CDR1 is LGHDT, CDR2 YNNKEL, per germline (reference sequence). Trimming left V 4 bases short and J 4 bases short, with 13 bases between. This CDR3 is CASSPGLRPTEAFF. The CDR3 bases are TGTGCCAGCAGCCCCGGCCTCCGTCCCACTGAAGCTTTCTTT. Filled out from reference TRBV3-1 and TRBJ1-1, the complete variable domain reads DTAVSQTPKYLVTQMGNDKSIKCEQNLGHDTMYWYKQDSKKFLKIMFSYNNKELIINETVPNRFSPKSPDKAHLNLHINSLELGDSAVYFCASSPGLRPTEAFFGQGTRLTVV.

The J gene is TRBJ1-5, the V gene TRBV27, with 11 positions matching TRBD1. From germline, CDR1 is MNHEY and CDR2 SMNVEV (reference sequence). The CDR3 loop spans 15 amino acids. The ends lost 6 bases at V and 4 bases at J; junction bases unmatched: 5. CDR3: CASRWTGGWNQPQHF. For the CDR3, the DNA is TGTGCCAGCAGATGGACAGGGGGCTGGAATCAGCCCCAGCATTTT.

On this clonotype: Because the CDR3 is missing its conserved closing phenylalanine or tryptophan, this is likely a read error. The chain uses TRBV12-3 or TRBV12-4 and TRBJ1-1; weak D call: TRBD1 (6 bases). This CDR3 is 15 amino acids long. Trimming took 3 bases from V and 2 from J, leaving 13 bases between them. The CDR3 spells CASSFRGAENTEAFS. The CDR3 DNA sequence: TGTGCCAGCAGTTTCCGGGGGGCGGAAAACACTGAAGCTTTCTCT.

The table lists this clonotype with many counts. The V call is TRBV24-1, the J call TRBJ2-2; D gene unclear. The germline V gene has CDR1 KGHDR and CDR2 SFDVKD. Trimming stripped 7 bases from V and 3 bases from J, with 11 bases between. The CDR3 has 14 residues. The CDR3 DNA is TGTGCCACCAGGGGCGAGGTGGACACCGGGGAGCTGTTTTTT. Its translation is CATRGEVDTGELFF.

The sample holds one count of this clonotype. The V and J genes are TRBV10-3 and TRBJ1-6, with D maybe TRBD1 (5 bases). Germline loops: CDR1 ENHRY, CDR2 SYGVKD. The CDR3 has 15 residues. Trimming shortened V by 7 bases and J by 5 bases, and 15 bases separated the two germline ends. CDR3 protein: CAIKGTGHNNSPLHF. CDR3 in DNA: TGTGCCATCAAAGGAACCGGACATAATAATTCACCCCTCCACTTT.

A word on this clonotype: Being one base from a much bigger clone, this may be a read error. This sequence joins TRBV28 and TRBJ2-2; D could derive from TRBD1 or TRBD2 (5 bases each). V lost 4 bases and J 1 base, leaving 16 bases between the germline ends. Germline CDR1 MDHEN, CDR2 SYDVKM. The CDR3 contains 17 residues. The DNA of the CDR3 is TGTGCCAGCAGTTCGAGACCGGGACGGATGAACACCGGGGAGCTGTTTTTT. It yields the protein CASSSRPGRMNTGELFF. The variable domain in full, with the rest retrieved from reference TRBV28 and TRBJ2-2, is DVKVTQSSRYLVKRTGEKVFLECVQDMDHENMFWYRQDPGLGLRLIYFSYDVKMKEKGDIPEGYSVSREKKERFSLILESASTNQTSMYLCASSSRPGRMNTGELFFGEGSRLTVL.

This clonotype was observed many times. The genes are TRBV6-1 and TRBJ2-7, with D perhaps matching TRBD2 (6 bases). The germline V gene encodes CDR1 MNHNS and CDR2 SASEGT. This CDR3 is built from 13 residues. The V end was cut by 11 bases, the J end by 2 bases, with 16 bases between. The CDR3 spells CAGGVSRAYEQYF. The CDR3 bases are TGTGCCGGAGGGGTTTCGCGAGCCTACGAGCAGTACTTC.

This clonotype came up many times. The J gene is TRBJ2-1, the V gene TRBV28; D not certain. CDR3 length: 12 amino acids. Germline V CDR1 and CDR2: MDHEN, SYDVKM. Deletions cut 6 bases from V and 9 bases from J, with 12 bases between. CDR3 loop: CASSTISSEQFF. CDR3 nucleotide sequence: TGTGCCAGCAGCACAATTTCTAGTGAGCAGTTCTTC.

This clonotype was seen a handful of times. The CDR3: CASSHPVAGDDYNEQFF. The CDR3 DNA sequence: TGCGCCAGCAGCCATCCCGTAGCGGGAGACGACTACAATGAGCAGTTCTTC. The rearrangement joins TRBV4-3 to TRBJ2-1; TRBD2 agrees at 9 bases. The germline gives CDR1 LGHNA, CDR2 YSLEER. The CDR3 is 17 amino acids. Trimming cost V 3 bases and J 3 bases; bases outside gene matches: 9.

This clonotype was seen repeatedly, ten times or more. The chain's CDR3 is CASSLGVGKNIQYF. For the CDR3, the DNA is TGTGCCAGCAGCTTAGGGGTAGGAAAAAACATTCAGTACTTC. The genes are TRBV7-8 and TRBJ2-4; D not resolved. Trimming shortened V by 1 base and J by 4 bases, and 8 bases separated the two germline ends. The germline V gene has CDR1 SGHVS and CDR2 FQNEAQ. The CDR3 consists of 14 residues.

Details on this clonotype: With a much larger clone just one base away, this may be a read error. This rearrangement joins TRBV3-1 to TRBJ2-1, with D tentatively TRBD2 (6 bases). The germline V gene encodes CDR1 LGHDT and CDR2 YNNKEL (reference sequence). There are 14 residues in the CDR3. Written as DNA, the CDR3 is TGTGCCAGCAGCCAAGTGACTAGTGAGCATGAGCAGTCCTTC. It specifies CASSQVTSEHEQSF.

This clonotype has at least ten counts. The rearrangement uses TRBV6-1 and TRBJ1-6; 8 bases fit TRBD1. V lost 6 bases to trimming and J lost 6 bases; unmatched junction nucleotides: 7. The CDR3 has 15 residues. Germline values: CDR1 MNHNS, CDR2 SASEGT. DNA of the CDR3: TGTGCCAGCAGACAGACAGGGGCGCCTAATTCACCCCTCCACTTT. As protein: CASRQTGAPNSPLHF.

This clonotype came up many times. The chain employs TRBV12-3 or TRBV12-4 and TRBJ2-7; no clear D. V gave up 0 bases and J gave up 7 bases, with 13 bases separating them. This CDR3 is built from 14 residues. CDR3 amino acids: CASSLARLNGEQYF. CDR3 in DNA: TGTGCCAGCAGTTTAGCGCGCCTCAATGGGGAGCAGTACTTC.

This chain connects TRBV7-8 to TRBJ1-5; possible D gene TRBD1, 5 bases. Germline lookup yields CDR1 SGHVS and CDR2 FQNEAQ. The CDR3 is 13 residues long. With 5 bases removed from V and 5 bases from J, the gap between germline ends came to 10 bases. In DNA, the CDR3 is TGTGCCAGCAGCCCGGGACTTGATCAGCCCCAGCATTTT. Translation: CASSPGLDQPQHF.